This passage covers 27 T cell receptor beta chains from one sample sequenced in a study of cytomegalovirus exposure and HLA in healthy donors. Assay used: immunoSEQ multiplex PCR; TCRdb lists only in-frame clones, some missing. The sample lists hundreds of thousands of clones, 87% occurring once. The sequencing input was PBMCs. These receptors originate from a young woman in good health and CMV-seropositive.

The CDR3 bases are TGCGCCAGCAGCTTGGTCCTTAGCGGGCCTGGGGCCAACGTCCTGACTTTC. This codes for CASSLVLSGPGANVLTF. The chain is built from TRBV5-1 and TRBJ2-6; 7 bases line up with TRBD2. The CDR3 is 17 amino acids. The ends lost 0 bases at V and 2 bases at J; junction bases unmatched: 5. Germline values: CDR1 SGHRS, CDR2 YFSETQ.

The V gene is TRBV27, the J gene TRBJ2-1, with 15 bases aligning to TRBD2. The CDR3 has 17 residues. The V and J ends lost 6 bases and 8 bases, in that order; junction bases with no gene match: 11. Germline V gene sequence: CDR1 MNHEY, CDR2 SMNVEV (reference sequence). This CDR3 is CASSLGLAGGEFDEQFF. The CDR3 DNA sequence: TGTGCCAGCAGCCTTGGACTAGCGGGAGGGGAGTTCGATGAGCAGTTCTTC.

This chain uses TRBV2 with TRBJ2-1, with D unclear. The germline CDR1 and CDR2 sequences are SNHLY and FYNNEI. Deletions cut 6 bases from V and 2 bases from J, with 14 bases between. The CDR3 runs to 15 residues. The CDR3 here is CASRTLDRAYNEQFF. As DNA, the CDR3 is TGTGCCAGCAGAACTCTAGACCGAGCCTACAATGAGCAGTTCTTC.

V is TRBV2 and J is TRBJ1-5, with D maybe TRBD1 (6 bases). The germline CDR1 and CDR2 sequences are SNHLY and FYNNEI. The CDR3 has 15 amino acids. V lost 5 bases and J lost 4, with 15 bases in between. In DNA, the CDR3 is TGTGCCAGCAGTACTCCGGGACACCAAAATCAGCCCCAGCATTTT. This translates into CASSTPGHQNQPQHF.

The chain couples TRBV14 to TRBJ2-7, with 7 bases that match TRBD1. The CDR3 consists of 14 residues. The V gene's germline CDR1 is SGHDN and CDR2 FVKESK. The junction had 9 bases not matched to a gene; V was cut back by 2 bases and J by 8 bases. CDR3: CASSQTTGALKQYF. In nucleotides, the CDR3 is TGTGCCAGCAGCCAAACTACAGGGGCCCTAAAGCAGTACTTC.

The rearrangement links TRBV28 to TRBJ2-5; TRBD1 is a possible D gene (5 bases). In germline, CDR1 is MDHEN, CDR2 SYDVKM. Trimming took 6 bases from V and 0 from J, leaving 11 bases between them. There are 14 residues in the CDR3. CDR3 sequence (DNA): TGTGCCAGCAGGGGGATACAGGACCAAGAGACCCAGTACTTC. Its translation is CASRGIQDQETQYF.

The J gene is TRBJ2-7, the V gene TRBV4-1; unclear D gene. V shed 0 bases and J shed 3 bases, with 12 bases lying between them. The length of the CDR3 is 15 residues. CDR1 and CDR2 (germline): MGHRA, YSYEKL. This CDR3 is CASSQEFGRNYEQYF. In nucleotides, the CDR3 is TGCGCCAGCAGCCAAGAGTTCGGCAGGAACTACGAGCAGTACTTC.

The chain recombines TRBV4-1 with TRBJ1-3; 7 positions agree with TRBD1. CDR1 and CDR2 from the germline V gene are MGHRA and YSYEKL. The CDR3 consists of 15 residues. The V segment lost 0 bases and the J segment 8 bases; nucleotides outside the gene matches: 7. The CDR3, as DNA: TGCGCCAGCAGCCAAGATTTAGGGGGCGAAGACACCATATATTTT. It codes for CASSQDLGGEDTIYF.

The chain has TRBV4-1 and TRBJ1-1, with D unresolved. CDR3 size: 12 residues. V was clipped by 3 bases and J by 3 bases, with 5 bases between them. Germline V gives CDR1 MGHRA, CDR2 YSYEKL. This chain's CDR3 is CASSHPDTEAFF. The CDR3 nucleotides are TGCGCCAGCAGCCACCCGGACACTGAAGCTTTCTTT.

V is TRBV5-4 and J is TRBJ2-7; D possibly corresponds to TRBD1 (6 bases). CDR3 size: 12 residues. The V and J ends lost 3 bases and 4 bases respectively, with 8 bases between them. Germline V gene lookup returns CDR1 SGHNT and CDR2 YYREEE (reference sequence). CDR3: CASSSQGYEQYF. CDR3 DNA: TGTGCCAGCAGCTCTCAGGGGTACGAGCAGTACTTC.

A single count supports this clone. Here the CDR3 DNA reads TGTGCCACCAGCAGAGCCCTAGCGGGATGGGATGAGCAGTTCTTC. Translation gives CATSRALAGWDEQFF. V and J are TRBV15 and TRBJ2-1; 9 nucleotides align to TRBD2. The CDR3 is 15 amino acids. V trimming: 1 base; J trimming: 8 bases; junction bases outside the gene matches: 6. The germline V gene encodes CDR1 LNHNV and CDR2 YYDKDF (reference sequence).

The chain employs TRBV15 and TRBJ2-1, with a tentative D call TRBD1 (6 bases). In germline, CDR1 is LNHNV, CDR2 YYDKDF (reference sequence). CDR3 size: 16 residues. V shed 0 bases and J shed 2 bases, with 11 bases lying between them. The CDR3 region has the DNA TGTGCCACCAGCAGAGAGAGGGGGAGCGCCTACAATGAGCAGTTCTTC. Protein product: CATSRERGSAYNEQFF.

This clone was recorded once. As DNA, the CDR3 is TGTGCCAGCCCTTACTACGACAGGGGTTATGGCTACACCTTC. Translation: CASPYYDRGYGYTF. The gene calls are TRBV2 and TRBJ1-2, with TRBD1 identical over 8 bases. This CDR3 spans 14 amino acids. Germline CDR1 reads SNHLY; CDR2 reads FYNNEI. V lost 8 bases and J lost 5; bases outside the gene matches: 10.

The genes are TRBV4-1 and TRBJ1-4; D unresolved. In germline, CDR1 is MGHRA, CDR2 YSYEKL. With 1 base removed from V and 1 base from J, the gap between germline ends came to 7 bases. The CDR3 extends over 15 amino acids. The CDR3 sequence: CASSQVSLTNEKLFF. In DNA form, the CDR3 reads TGCGCCAGCAGCCAAGTATCCTTAACTAATGAAAAACTGTTTTTT.

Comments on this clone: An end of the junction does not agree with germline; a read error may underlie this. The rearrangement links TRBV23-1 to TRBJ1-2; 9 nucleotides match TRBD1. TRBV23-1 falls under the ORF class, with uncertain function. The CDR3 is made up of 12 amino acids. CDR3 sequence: CASSQIPGQGAF. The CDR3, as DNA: TGCGCCAGCAGTCAAATACCGGGACAGGGTGCCTTC.

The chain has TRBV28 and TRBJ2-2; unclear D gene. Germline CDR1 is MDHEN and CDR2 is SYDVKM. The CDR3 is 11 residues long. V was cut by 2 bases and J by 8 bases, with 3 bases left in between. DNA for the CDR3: TGTGCCAGCAGTTTACTTGGGGAGCTGTTTTTT. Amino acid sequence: CASSLLGELFF.

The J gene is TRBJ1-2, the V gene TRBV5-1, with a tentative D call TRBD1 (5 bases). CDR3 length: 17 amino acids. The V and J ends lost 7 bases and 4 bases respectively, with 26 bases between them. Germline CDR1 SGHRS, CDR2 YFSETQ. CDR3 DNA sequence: TGCGCCAGCGGCAGAGGTTTAGGGGCAGACCCTTCCTATGGCTACACCTTC. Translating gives CASGRGLGADPSYGYTF. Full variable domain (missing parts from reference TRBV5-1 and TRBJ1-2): KAGVTQTPRYLIKTRGQQVTLSCSPISGHRSVSWYQQTPGQGLQFLFEYFSETQRNKGNFPGRFSGRQFSNSRSEMNVSTLELGDSALYLCASGRGLGADPSYGYTFGSGTRLTVV.

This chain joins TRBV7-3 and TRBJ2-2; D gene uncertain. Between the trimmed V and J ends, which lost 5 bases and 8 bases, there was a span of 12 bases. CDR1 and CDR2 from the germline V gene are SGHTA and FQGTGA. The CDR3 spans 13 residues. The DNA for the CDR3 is TGTGCCAGCAGCCTTCTAGGAAGGGGGGAGCTGTTTTTT. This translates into CASSLLGRGELFF.

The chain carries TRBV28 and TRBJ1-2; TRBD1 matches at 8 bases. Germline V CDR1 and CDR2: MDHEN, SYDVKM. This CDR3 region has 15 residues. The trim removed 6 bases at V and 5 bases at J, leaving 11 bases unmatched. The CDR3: CASSPGQGGWYGYTF. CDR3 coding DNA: TGTGCCAGCAGCCCCGGACAGGGCGGATGGTATGGCTACACCTTC.

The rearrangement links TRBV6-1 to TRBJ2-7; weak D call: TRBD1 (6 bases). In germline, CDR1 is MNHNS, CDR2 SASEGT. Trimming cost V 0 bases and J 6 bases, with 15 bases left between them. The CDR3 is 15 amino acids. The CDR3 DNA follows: TGTGCCAGCAGTGAAGCCGGTATTAGAGGGGGCGAGCAGTACTTC. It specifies CASSEAGIRGGEQYF.

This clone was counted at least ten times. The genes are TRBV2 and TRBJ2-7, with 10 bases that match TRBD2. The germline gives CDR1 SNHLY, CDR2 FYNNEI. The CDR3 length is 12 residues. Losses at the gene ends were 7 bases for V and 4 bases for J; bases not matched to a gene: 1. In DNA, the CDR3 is TGTGCCAGCACTAGCGGGAGTTACGAGCAGTACTTC. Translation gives CASTSGSYEQYF. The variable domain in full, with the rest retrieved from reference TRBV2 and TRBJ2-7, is EPEVTQTPSHQVTQMGQEVILRCVPISNHLYFYWYRQILGQKVEFLVSFYNNEISEKSEIFDDQFSVERPDGSNFTLKIRSTKLEDSAMYFCASTSGSYEQYFGPGTRLTVT.

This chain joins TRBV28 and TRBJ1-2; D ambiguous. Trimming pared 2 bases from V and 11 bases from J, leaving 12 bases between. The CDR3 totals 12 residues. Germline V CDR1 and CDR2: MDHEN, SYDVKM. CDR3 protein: CASSLRAEAYTF. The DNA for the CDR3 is TGTGCCAGCAGTTTAAGGGCGGAGGCGTACACCTTC.

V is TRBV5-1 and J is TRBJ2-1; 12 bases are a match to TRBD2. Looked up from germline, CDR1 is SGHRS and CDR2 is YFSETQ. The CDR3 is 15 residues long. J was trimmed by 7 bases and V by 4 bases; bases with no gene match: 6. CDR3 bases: TGCGCCAGCAGCCAGAGACTAGCGGGAGAGAATGAGCAGTTCTTC. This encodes CASSQRLAGENEQFF. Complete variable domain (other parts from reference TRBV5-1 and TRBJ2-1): KAGVTQTPRYLIKTRGQQVTLSCSPISGHRSVSWYQQTPGQGLQFLFEYFSETQRNKGNFPGRFSGRQFSNSRSEMNVSTLELGDSALYLCASSQRLAGENEQFFGPGTRLTVL.

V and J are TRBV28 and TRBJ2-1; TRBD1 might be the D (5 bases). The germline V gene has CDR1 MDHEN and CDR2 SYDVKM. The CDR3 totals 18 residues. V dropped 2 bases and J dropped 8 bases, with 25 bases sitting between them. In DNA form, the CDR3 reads TGTGCCAGCAGTTTAATCGACAGCCCGGTTACGACGGGCTATGAGCAGTTCTTC. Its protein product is CASSLIDSPVTTGYEQFF.

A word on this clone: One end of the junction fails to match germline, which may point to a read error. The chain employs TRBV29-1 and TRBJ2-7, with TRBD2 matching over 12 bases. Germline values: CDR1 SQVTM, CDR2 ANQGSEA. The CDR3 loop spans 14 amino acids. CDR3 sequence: CSVTPGLAGITGDF. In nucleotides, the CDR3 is TGCAGCGTGACACCGGGACTAGCGGGTATTACGGGGGACTTC.

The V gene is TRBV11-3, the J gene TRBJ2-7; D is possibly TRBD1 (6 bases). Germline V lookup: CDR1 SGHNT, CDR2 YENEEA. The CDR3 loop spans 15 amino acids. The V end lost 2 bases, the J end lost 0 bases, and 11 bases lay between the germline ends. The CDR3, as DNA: TGTGCCAGCAGCTTATGCACAGGGAACTCCTACGAGCAGTACTTC. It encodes CASSLCTGNSYEQYF.

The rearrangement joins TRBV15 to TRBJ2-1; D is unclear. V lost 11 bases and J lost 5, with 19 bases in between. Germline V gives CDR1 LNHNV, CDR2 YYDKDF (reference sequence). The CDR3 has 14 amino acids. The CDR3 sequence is CAAPAALADNEQFF. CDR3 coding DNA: TGTGCCGCCCCCGCCGCCCTCGCAGACAATGAGCAGTTCTTC.